This T cell receptor (beta chain) was profiled in a study of T cells after posttransplantation cyclophosphamide. The protocol was immunoSEQ multiplex PCR, while the TCRdb copy is restricted to in-frame clones and leaves out a portion. The table lists tens of thousands of clones, about 90% of them singletons. The CDR3 is 15 residues long. Per germline, CDR1 SGHKS and CDR2 YYEKEE (reference sequence). V trimming: 3 bases; J trimming: 4 bases; junction bases outside the gene matches: 6. The related graft donor's blood sample was taken on the day of bone marrow donation. This TCR came from a woman in her fifties or sixties in good health and a related stem cell transplant donor. The chain links TRBV5-5 to TRBJ1-4; 7 bases agree with TRBD1. The sample consisted of PBMCs. CDR3 in DNA: TGTGCCAGCAGCTCTCCGGGACAGATTAATGAAAAACTGTTTTTT. Its translation: CASSSPGQINEKLFF.